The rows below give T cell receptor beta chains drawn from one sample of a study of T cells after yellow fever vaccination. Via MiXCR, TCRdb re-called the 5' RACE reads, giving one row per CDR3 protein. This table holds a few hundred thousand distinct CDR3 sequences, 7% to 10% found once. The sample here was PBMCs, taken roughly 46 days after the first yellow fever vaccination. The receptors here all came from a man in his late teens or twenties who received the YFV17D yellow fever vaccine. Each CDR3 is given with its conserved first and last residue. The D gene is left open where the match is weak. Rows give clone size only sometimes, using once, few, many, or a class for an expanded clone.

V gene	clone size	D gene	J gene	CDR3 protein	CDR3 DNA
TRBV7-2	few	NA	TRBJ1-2	CASTGNRYGYTF	TGTGCCAGCACGGGGAATCGATATGGCTACACCTTC
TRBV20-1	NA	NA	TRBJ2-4	CSAHAPGTHAKNIQYF	TGCAGTGCGCATGCCCCCGGGACACACGCCAAAAACATTCAGTACTTC
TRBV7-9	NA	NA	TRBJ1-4	CASSVGQGLFF	TGTGCCAGCAGCGTTGGACAAGGACTGTTTTTT
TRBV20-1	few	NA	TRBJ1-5	CSALRDGANQPQHF	TGCAGTGCCCTCCGGGACGGAGCTAATCAGCCCCAGCATTTT
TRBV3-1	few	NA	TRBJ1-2	CASSQDRPQGNGYTF	TGTGCCAGCAGCCAAGACAGGCCCCAGGGGAATGGCTACACCTTC
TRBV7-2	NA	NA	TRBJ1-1	CASSPLGIKNTEAFF	TGTGCCAGCAGCCCGCTTGGGATAAAGAACACTGAAGCTTTCTTT
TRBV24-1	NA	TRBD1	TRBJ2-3	CATSETRQGADTQYF	TGTGCCACCAGTGAGACCAGACAGGGAGCAGATACGCAGTATTTT
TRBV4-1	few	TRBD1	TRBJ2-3	CASSQDEAGGGTQYF	TGCGCCAGCAGCCAAGATGAGGCAGGGGGCGGGACGCAGTATTTT
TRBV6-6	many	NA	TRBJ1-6	CASRQGDNSPLHF	TGTGCCAGCAGGCAGGGAGATAATTCACCCCTCCACTTT
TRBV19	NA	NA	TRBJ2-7	CASSWDGRTRSYEQYF	TGTGCCAGTAGCTGGGACGGAAGGACCAGATCTTACGAGCAGTACTTC
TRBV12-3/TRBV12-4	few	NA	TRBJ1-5	CASSETHIGNQPQHF	TGTGCCAGCAGTGAGACGCATATAGGCAATCAGCCCCAGCATTTT
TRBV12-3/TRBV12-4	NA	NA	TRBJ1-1	CASRRGTEAEAFF	TGTGCCAGCAGGAGGGGTACGGAAGCTGAAGCTTTCTTT
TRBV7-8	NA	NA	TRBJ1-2	CASSLMGGQITF	TGTGCCAGCAGCCTAATGGGTGGTCAGATCACCTTC
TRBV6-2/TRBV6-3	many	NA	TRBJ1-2	CASSTENYGYTF	TGTGCCAGCAGTACAGAGAACTATGGCTACACCTTC
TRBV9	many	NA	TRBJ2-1	CASSSRDPSYNEQFF	TGTGCCAGCAGCTCCCGTGACCCCTCCTACAATGAGCAGTTCTTC
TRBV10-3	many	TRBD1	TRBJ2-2	CANSDREGTGELFF	TGTGCCAACTCGGACAGGGAAGGAACCGGGGAGCTGTTTTTT
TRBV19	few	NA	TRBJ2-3	CASSIVLSSTDTQYF	TGTGCCAGTAGTATAGTATTATCTAGCACAGATACGCAGTATTTT
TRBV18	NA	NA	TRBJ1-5	CASSPGLTHQPQHF	TGTGCCAGCTCACCGGGACTGACACATCAGCCCCAGCATTTT
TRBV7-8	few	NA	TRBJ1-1	CASSSPMGLNTEAFF	TGTGCCAGCAGCTCCCCCATGGGCCTGAACACTGAAGCTTTCTTT
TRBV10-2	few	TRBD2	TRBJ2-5	CASTGGNQETQYF	TGCGCCAGCACCGGGGGGAACCAAGAGACCCAGTACTTC
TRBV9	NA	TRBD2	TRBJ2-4	CASSEGTSGGAPKNIQYF	TGTGCCAGCAGCGAGGGGACTAGCGGGGGAGCCCCCAAAAACATTCAGTACTTC
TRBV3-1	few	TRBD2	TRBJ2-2	CATARRRTSGGGDTGELFF	TGTGCCACCGCACGGCGGCGGACTAGCGGGGGGGGAGACACCGGGGAGCTGTTTTTT
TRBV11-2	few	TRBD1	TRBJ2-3	CASSSKTGQGAADTQYF	TGTGCCAGCAGTTCAAAGACCGGACAGGGGGCAGCCGATACGCAGTATTTT
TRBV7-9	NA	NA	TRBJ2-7	CASSQRLTGQSSYEQYF	TGTGCCAGCAGCCAACGTTTAACCGGACAGTCATCCTACGAGCAGTACTTC
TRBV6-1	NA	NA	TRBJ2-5	CASSRLGGSETQYF	TGTGCCAGCAGTCGACTAGGCGGGTCGGAGACCCAGTACTTC
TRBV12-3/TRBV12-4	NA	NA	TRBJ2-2	CASSLRGSSATGELFF	TGTGCCAGCAGTTTACGGGGAAGTTCGGCGACCGGGGAGCTGTTTTTT
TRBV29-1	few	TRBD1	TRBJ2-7	CSVTGTGYYEQYF	TGCAGCGTAACCGGGACAGGGTACTACGAGCAGTACTTC
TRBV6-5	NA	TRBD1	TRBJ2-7	CASSYTLTGGAYEQYF	TGTGCCAGCAGTTACACCTTGACAGGGGGGGCCTACGAGCAGTACTTC
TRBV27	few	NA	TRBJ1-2	CASSLSGTPAYGYTF	TGTGCCAGCAGTTTATCAGGGACCCCGGCCTATGGCTACACCTTC
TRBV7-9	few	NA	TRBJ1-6	CASSSLSSPLHF	TGTGCCAGCAGCTCCCTTAGTTCACCCCTCCACTTT
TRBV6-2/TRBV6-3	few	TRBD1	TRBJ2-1	CASRTSTGGPYNEQFF	TGTGCCAGCAGAACCTCAACAGGGGGCCCCTACAATGAGCAGTTCTTC
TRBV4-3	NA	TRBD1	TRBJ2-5	CASSRGTGRETQYF	TGCGCCAGCAGCCGCGGGACAGGGAGGGAGACCCAGTACTTC
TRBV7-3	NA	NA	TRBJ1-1	CASSPGSWGGAEAFF	TGTGCCAGCAGCCCAGGGTCGTGGGGCGGGGCTGAAGCTTTCTTT
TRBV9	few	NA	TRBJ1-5	CASSVYSENQPQHF	TGTGCCAGCAGCGTATACAGCGAAAATCAGCCCCAGCATTTT
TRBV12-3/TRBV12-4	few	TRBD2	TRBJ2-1	CASIPGLAGGPIDEQFF	TGTGCCAGCATTCCGGGACTAGCGGGGGGGCCGATCGATGAGCAGTTCTTC
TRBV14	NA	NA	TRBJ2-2	CASSQLGTNTGELFF	TGTGCCAGCAGCCAGTTAGGCACCAACACCGGGGAGCTGTTTTTT
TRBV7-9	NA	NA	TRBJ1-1	CASSLGGGDPPAFF	TGTGCCAGCAGCTTAGGGGGTGGCGACCCCCCAGCTTTCTTT
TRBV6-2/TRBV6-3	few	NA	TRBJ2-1	CASNPRGGAYNEQFF	TGTGCCAGCAACCCTAGGGGGGGAGCCTACAATGAGCAGTTCTTC
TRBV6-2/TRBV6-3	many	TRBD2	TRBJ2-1	CASSYTPGTRDNEQFF	TGTGCCAGCAGTTACACCCCCGGGACTAGGGACAATGAGCAGTTCTTC
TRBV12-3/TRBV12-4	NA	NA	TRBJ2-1	CASRPGDSPYNEQFF	TGTGCCAGCCGACCTGGAGACTCCCCCTACAATGAGCAGTTCTTC
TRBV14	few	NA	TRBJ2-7	CASSQSFEQYF	TGTGCCAGCAGCCAAAGTTTTGAGCAGTACTTC
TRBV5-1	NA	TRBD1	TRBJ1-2	CASSSDRVGYTF	TGCGCCAGCAGCTCCGACAGGGTTGGCTACACCTTC
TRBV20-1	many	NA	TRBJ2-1	CSASSGDSYNEQFF	TGCAGTGCTAGTAGTGGAGACTCCTACAATGAGCAGTTCTTC
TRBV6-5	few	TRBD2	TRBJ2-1	CASSSGGNNNEQFF	TGTGCCAGCAGTTCGGGGGGGAACAACAATGAGCAGTTCTTC